This is a list of T cell receptor beta chains from one sample in a study of patients and donors after allogeneic stem cell transplantation. In TCRdb, the RT-PCR reads were re-called with MiXCR into one record per CDR3 protein. The sample carries fewer than 25,000 distinct CDR3 sequences, 4.9% recorded once. Sequenced input: blood, either unsorted or a sorted T cell fraction (not recorded which). These receptors came from a human donor who was either an allogeneic HSCT recipient or a stem cell or donor lymphocyte infusion donor (not recorded which). It is not recorded whose cells these are; they may come from a transplant donor. Both conserved end residues are part of each CDR3. Each record gives: clone size, V gene, D gene, J gene, CDR3 DNA, CDR3 protein. A D gene is named only where the DNA matches it firmly. Size values are once, few and many counts, or a class for expanded clones, and some rows have none.

clone size: medium-sized
V gene: TRBV4-2
D gene: TRBD2
J gene: TRBJ2-1
CDR3 DNA: TGTGCCAGCAGCCTGCACTACGGGACTAGCGGTTACAATGAGCAGTTCTTC
CDR3 protein: CASSLHYGTSGYNEQFF

clone size: few
V gene: TRBV7-2
D gene: -
J gene: TRBJ2-2
CDR3 DNA: TGTGCCAGCAGCTTAGTCCGGGCCGGGGAGCTGTTTTTT
CDR3 protein: CASSLVRAGELFF

clone size: few
V gene: TRBV30
D gene: -
J gene: TRBJ2-7
CDR3 DNA: TGTGCCTGGAGTGTTTTCTCCTACGAGCAGTACTTC
CDR3 protein: CAWSVFSYEQYF

clone size: medium-sized
V gene: TRBV12-3/TRBV12-4
D gene: -
J gene: TRBJ1-5
CDR3 DNA: TGTGCCAGCAGTTTAATATATCAGCCCCAGCATTTT
CDR3 protein: CASSLIYQPQHF

clone size: many
V gene: TRBV2
D gene: -
J gene: TRBJ2-7
CDR3 DNA: TGTGCCAGCAGTGAGTACGAGCAGTACTTC
CDR3 protein: CASSEYEQYF

clone size: many
V gene: TRBV12-3/TRBV12-4
D gene: TRBD1
J gene: TRBJ2-3
CDR3 DNA: TGTGCCAGCAGCTCCCGGGACAGTAGCACAGATACGCAGTATTTT
CDR3 protein: CASSSRDSSTDTQYF

clone size: many
V gene: TRBV24-1
D gene: -
J gene: TRBJ1-2
CDR3 DNA: TGTGCCACCAGTAGCGAGTCCTATGGCTACACCTTC
CDR3 protein: CATSSESYGYTF

clone size: -
V gene: TRBV28
D gene: TRBD2
J gene: TRBJ2-2
CDR3 DNA: TGTGCCAGCAGCGCGGTGGGGAGGGCGAACACCGGGGAGCTGTTTTTT
CDR3 protein: CASSAVGRANTGELFF

clone size: -
V gene: TRBV11-1
D gene: TRBD1
J gene: TRBJ1-5
CDR3 DNA: TGTGCCAGCAGCTTAGACTTGTCGTGGGGGACAGGGACCGATAGGCCCCAGCATTTT
CDR3 protein: CASSLDLSWGTGTDRPQHF

clone size: few
V gene: TRBV19
D gene: -
J gene: TRBJ1-2
CDR3 DNA: TGTGCCAGCAATAATCCGGTCTATGGCTACACCTTC
CDR3 protein: CASNNPVYGYTF

clone size: many
V gene: TRBV28
D gene: -
J gene: TRBJ2-1
CDR3 DNA: TGTGCCAGCAGTTGGAACATTTACAATGAGCAGTTCTTC
CDR3 protein: CASSWNIYNEQFF

clone size: many
V gene: TRBV9
D gene: TRBD1
J gene: TRBJ2-2
CDR3 DNA: TGTGCCAGCTCCGTAAGTGGACAGGGGAACACCGGGGAGCTGTTTTTT
CDR3 protein: CASSVSGQGNTGELFF

clone size: few
V gene: TRBV20-1
D gene: TRBD1
J gene: TRBJ2-7
CDR3 DNA: TGCAGTGCTAGAGACAAACAGGGGAGCTACGAGCAGTACTTC
CDR3 protein: CSARDKQGSYEQYF

clone size: few
V gene: TRBV2
D gene: -
J gene: TRBJ2-3
CDR3 DNA: TGTGCCAGCCGGACAGATACGCAGTATTTT
CDR3 protein: CASRTDTQYF

clone size: few
V gene: TRBV11-2
D gene: TRBD1
J gene: TRBJ1-3
CDR3 DNA: TGTGCCAGCAGCTTAGGGACAGGGGGCTCTGGAAACACCATATATTTT
CDR3 protein: CASSLGTGGSGNTIYF

clone size: many
V gene: TRBV3-1
D gene: -
J gene: TRBJ2-3
CDR3 DNA: TGTGCCAGCAGCCTCTATCAGGTAGATACGCAGTATTTT
CDR3 protein: CASSLYQVDTQYF

clone size: -
V gene: TRBV19
D gene: -
J gene: TRBJ2-1
CDR3 DNA: TGTGCCAGTAGGGAGGACGGCGCGAGCTCCTACAATGAGCAGTTCTTC
CDR3 protein: CASREDGASSYNEQFF

clone size: many
V gene: TRBV7-9
D gene: -
J gene: TRBJ1-1
CDR3 DNA: TGTGCCAGCAGCTTAGGAGGGCTGAACACTGAAGCTTTCTTT
CDR3 protein: CASSLGGLNTEAFF